What follows is one TCR beta chain and its context. Its antigen is unknown. Trimming cost V 5 bases and J 2 bases; bases outside gene matches: 5. This CDR3 is 14 amino acids long. Germline loops: CDR1 SEHNR, CDR2 FQNEAQ (reference sequence). This record belongs to a study of T cell responses to AZD1222 COVID-19 vaccine. Study results and caveats: Repertoires were obtained only post-peak T cell response.

TCRdb's copy holds only in-frame clones and misses some; the assay was immunoSEQ multiplex PCR. The data hold approximately 180,000 clones, with 85% to 90% observed a single time. This sequence was found in an adult who received the AZD1222 COVID-19 vaccine. V usage is TRBV7-9 and J usage is TRBJ2-7; 8 bases map to TRBD1. Here the sequenced sample was peripheral blood, taken 28 days after the second AZD1222 dose. The CDR3 DNA reads as TGTGCCAGCAGCCGACAGGGGTCCCCCTACGAGCAGTACTTC. It is translated as CASSRQGSPYEQYF. Together with reference TRBV7-9 and TRBJ2-7, the CDR3 gives the full variable domain: DTGVSQNPRHKITKRGQNVTFRCDPISEHNRLYWYRQTLGQGPEFLTYFQNEAQLEKSRLLSDRFSAERPKGSFSTLEIQRTEQGDSAMYLCASSRQGSPYEQYFGPGTRLTVT.